This paragraph reports one TCR beta chain. The V end was cut by 1 base, the J end by 0 bases, with 7 bases between. From germline, CDR1 is MDHEN and CDR2 SYDVKM. The CDR3 covers 15 residues. Reverse transcription of roughly 0.5 to 1 ug RNA used random hexamers. TCRdb processed the immunoSEQ multiplex PCR reads anew with MiXCR; each CDR3 protein has one entry. The profile shows roughly 150,000 distinct CDR3 sequences, 95% of them singletons. The record originates from a study of CD8 T cells in Susac syndrome. This clonotype was sampled from a human donor with Susac syndrome. The chain carries TRBV28 and TRBJ2-4; D gene unclear. Sequenced input: CD8+ T cells from PBMCs. The CDR3 bases are TGTGCCAGCAGTTTATTTAACATAGCCAAAAACATTCAGTACTTC. Translation: CASSLFNIAKNIQYF.